What follows are 3 T cell receptor beta chains derived from one specimen sequenced in a study of OX40 agonist ivuxolimab in advanced cancers. Libraries came from the immunoSEQ multiplex PCR assay. TCRdb took this table from immuneACCESS and kept in-frame rearrangements with V and J called. Such tables lack part of the clones; where checked against another copy, unresolved V genes explain under half of the gap, and the rest is unexplained. This sample has about 51,000 clones in its table, and around 77% of those were observed once. 2% of the sample lies in the top ten. The sample consisted of CD4+ or CD8+ T cells sorted from blood, taken in a trial of the OX40 agonist ivuxolimab. These TCRs come from an adult with an advanced solid tumor such as melanoma, head and neck, liver or kidney cancer.

Written as DNA, the CDR3 is TGTGCCAGCAGTCGGGGGGTCACGGGGAGGAATACTGAAGCTTTCTTT. Translation: CASSRGVTGRNTEAFF. The V call is TRBV7-2, the J call TRBJ1-1; the D gene is possibly TRBD1 (5 bases). The CDR3 has 16 amino acids. V lost 6 bases, J lost 5 bases, and 22 bases lay in between. Germline lookup yields CDR1 SGHTA and CDR2 FQGNSA.

The gene calls are TRBV6-1 and TRBJ2-5; 7 nucleotides match TRBD2. Germline trimming cut 8 bases from V and 4 bases from J; bases unmatched to any gene: 4. The length of the CDR3 is 12 residues. Germline V gene sequence: CDR1 MNHNS, CDR2 SASEGT. The CDR3 here is CASGRGTETQYF. CDR3 in DNA: TGTGCCAGCGGGAGGGGAACAGAGACCCAGTACTTC.

Remarks on this clone: The sample holds other DNA sequences that translate to the same CDR3. The chain carries TRBV5-1 and TRBJ2-1; TRBD2 matches 10 bases. There are 16 residues in the CDR3. V trimming: 0 bases; J trimming: 2 bases; junction bases outside the gene matches: 2. Germline CDR1 reads SGHRS; CDR2 reads YFSETQ. The CDR3 protein is CASSLGLAGAYNEQFF. The CDR3 DNA sequence: TGCGCCAGCAGCTTGGGGCTAGCGGGAGCCTACAATGAGCAGTTCTTC. The full variable domain, with the rest looked up from reference TRBV5-1 and TRBJ2-1, is KAGVTQTPRYLIKTRGQQVTLSCSPISGHRSVSWYQQTPGQGLQFLFEYFSETQRNKGNFPGRFSGRQFSNSRSEMNVSTLELGDSALYLCASSLGLAGAYNEQFFGPGTRLTVL.